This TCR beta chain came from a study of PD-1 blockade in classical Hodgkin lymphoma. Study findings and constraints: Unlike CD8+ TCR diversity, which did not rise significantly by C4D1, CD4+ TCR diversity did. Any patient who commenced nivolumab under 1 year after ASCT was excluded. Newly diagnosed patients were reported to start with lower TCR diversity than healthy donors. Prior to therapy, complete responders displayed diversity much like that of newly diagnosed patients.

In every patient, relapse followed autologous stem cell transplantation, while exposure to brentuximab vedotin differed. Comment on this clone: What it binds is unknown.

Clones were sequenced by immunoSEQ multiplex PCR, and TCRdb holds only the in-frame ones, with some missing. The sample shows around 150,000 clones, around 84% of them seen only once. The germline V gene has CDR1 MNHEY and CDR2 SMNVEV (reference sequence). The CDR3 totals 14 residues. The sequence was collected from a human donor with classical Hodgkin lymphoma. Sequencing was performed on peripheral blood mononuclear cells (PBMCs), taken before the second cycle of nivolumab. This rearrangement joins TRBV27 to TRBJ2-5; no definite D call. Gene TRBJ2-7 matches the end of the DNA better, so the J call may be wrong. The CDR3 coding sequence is TGTGCCAGCAGTCTCAGAGGTCTTCCCTACGAGCAGTACTTC. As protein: CASSLRGLPYEQYF.